Below, 29 T cell receptor beta chains from the same sample are listed, as sequenced in a study of T cell responses to AZD1222 COVID-19 vaccine. This table comes from immunoSEQ multiplex PCR, and its TCRdb copy is limited to in-frame clones, with some not included. The repertoire has approximately 110,000 clones, around 85% of them found once; the top ten carry 3.5% to 5.5%. Sequencing was performed on peripheral blood, taken 28 days after the second AZD1222 dose. The receptors stem from an adult who received the AZD1222 COVID-19 vaccine.

The chain joins TRBV7-6 to TRBJ1-2; D possibly corresponds to TRBD1 (6 bases). This CDR3 has 15 amino acids. Trimming took off 2 bases at V and 0 bases at J, with 10 bases between the two ends. CDR1 is SGHVS and CDR2 is FNYEAQ in the germline V gene. CDR3: CASSLKGGTNYGYTF. The CDR3 nucleotides read TGTGCCAGCAGCTTAAAAGGGGGTACTAACTATGGCTACACCTTC.

For this clone: The junction shows a germline mismatch at one end, possibly a read error. The CDR3 is CASSLGGLPEAFF. DNA for the CDR3: TGTGCCAGCAGCCTAGGGGGACTCCCTGAAGCTTTCTTT. The rearrangement links TRBV13 to TRBJ1-1; tentative D call: TRBD1 (6 bases). The CDR3 is made up of 13 amino acids. Germline assignment: CDR1 PRHDT and CDR2 FYEKMQ (reference sequence).

CDR3 loop: CASRESQGGGKYNEQFF. CDR3 nucleotides: TGTGCCAGCAGGGAATCACAGGGCGGGGGGAAATACAATGAGCAGTTCTTC. The chain couples TRBV6-1 to TRBJ2-1; the match to TRBD2 covers 8 bases. V lost 6 bases to trimming and J lost 4 bases; unmatched junction nucleotides: 14. From germline, CDR1 is MNHNS and CDR2 SASEGT. This CDR3 comprises 17 residues.

V gene TRBV10-1 combines with J gene TRBJ1-2, with D unclear. Germline CDR1 WNHNN, CDR2 SYGVQD (reference sequence). The CDR3 consists of 12 residues. V was clipped by 4 bases and J by 5 bases, with 8 bases between them. CDR3 sequence (DNA): TGCGCCAGCAGTGGACATCCGTATGGCTACACCTTC. Translated, it gives CASSGHPYGYTF.

This clone occurred a few times. This rearrangement joins TRBV19 to TRBJ1-1; 10 bases are shared with TRBD1. V lost 4 bases and J lost 6; bases outside the gene matches: 5. CDR1 LNHDA and CDR2 SQIVND come from the germline V gene (reference sequence). The CDR3 spans 14 residues. DNA for the CDR3: TGTGCCAGTAGTACCAGGACAGGGGGATCTGAAGCTTTCTTT. The encoded protein is CASSTRTGGSEAFF.

The chain recombines TRBV30 with TRBJ1-2, with D uncertain. The germline V gene has CDR1 GTSNPN and CDR2 SVGIG (reference sequence). The CDR3 totals 14 residues. Trimming shortened V by 4 bases and J by 4 bases, and 16 bases separated the two germline ends. The CDR3 sequence: CAWTLWGMSYGYTF. The CDR3 nucleotides read TGTGCCTGGACCCTCTGGGGTATGTCCTATGGCTACACCTTC.

The gene calls are TRBV5-1 and TRBJ2-7, with D tentatively TRBD2 (5 bases). The V gene's germline CDR1 is SGHRS and CDR2 YFSETQ. This CDR3 is built from 15 residues. The V and J ends lost 2 bases and 3 bases respectively, with 15 bases between them. The CDR3 coding sequence is TGCGCCAGCAGCTTTGAGCGGACGCGAAGCTACGAGCAGTACTTC. Translated, it gives CASSFERTRSYEQYF.

The rearrangement uses TRBV2 and TRBJ2-7; 8 bases line up with TRBD1. CDR1 and CDR2 from the germline V gene are SNHLY and FYNNEI. The CDR3 is 15 amino acids. The V gene end was trimmed by 1 base and the J gene end by 0 bases; junction bases not matched to a gene: 2. CDR3 sequence: CASSEGTGGSYEQYF. In DNA, the CDR3 is TGTGCCAGCAGTGAAGGAACAGGGGGCTCCTACGAGCAGTACTTC.

This chain joins TRBV9 and TRBJ1-4, with D unclear. The V gene lost 3 bases and the J gene lost 0 bases, with 18 bases spanning the gap. This CDR3 has 18 amino acids. Germline V CDR1 and CDR2: SGDLS, YYNGEE. The CDR3 is CASSAGLFARSTNEKLFF. In nucleotides, the CDR3 is TGTGCCAGCAGCGCCGGTCTTTTCGCCCGCTCAACTAATGAAAAACTGTTTTTT.

The rearrangement links TRBV5-6 to TRBJ1-3, with D possibly TRBD1 on 5 matching bases. Germline V gene data show CDR1 as SGHDT and CDR2 as YYEEEE. Trimming left V 0 bases short and J 0 bases short, with 7 bases between. CDR3 length: 15 amino acids. CDR3 sequence reads: CASSLDRTSGNTIYF. CDR3 sequence (DNA): TGTGCCAGCAGCTTGGACAGGACCTCTGGAAACACCATATATTTT.

V gene TRBV5-1 combines with J gene TRBJ2-7; tentative D call: TRBD1 (5 bases). This CDR3 contains 15 residues. Between the trimmed V and J ends, which lost 1 base and 4 bases, there was a span of 15 bases. The germline V gene has CDR1 SGHRS and CDR2 YFSETQ. The CDR3 spells CASSLMGQAAYEQYF. In DNA form, the CDR3 reads TGCGCCAGCAGCTTGATGGGGCAGGCCGCTTACGAGCAGTACTTC.

The chain has TRBV7-9 and TRBJ2-2, with D perhaps TRBD2 (7 bases). The CDR3 is made up of 15 amino acids. Germline CDR1 SEHNR, CDR2 FQNEAQ (reference sequence). The V and J ends lost 5 bases and 4 bases respectively, with 14 bases between them. CDR3 DNA sequence: TGTGCCAGCAGCCTCGCGGGGGCAGTCACCGGGGAGCTGTTTTTT. It encodes CASSLAGAVTGELFF.

The chain uses TRBV6-5 and TRBJ1-1, with D perhaps matching TRBD1 (5 bases). Germline V lookup: CDR1 MNHEY, CDR2 SVGAGI. V was clipped by 0 bases and J by 3 bases, with 11 bases between them. CDR3 size: 15 residues. The CDR3 region has the DNA TGTGCCAGCAGTTACTCGGGGACGTCCCACACTGAAGCTTTCTTT. Translated, it gives CASSYSGTSHTEAFF.

This chain uses TRBV19 with TRBJ1-5; 8 bases agree with TRBD1. Germline assignment: CDR1 LNHDA and CDR2 SQIVND (reference sequence). V dropped 4 bases and J dropped 7; count of bases not matched to a gene: 6. CDR3 length: 14 residues. The CDR3 bases are TGTGCCAGTAGTAGCACAGGGGGTGAACAGCCCCAGCATTTT. As protein: CASSSTGGEQPQHF.

This clone was seen only once. This rearrangement joins TRBV30 to TRBJ1-3; 10 bases are a match to TRBD1. Germline values: CDR1 GTSNPN, CDR2 SVGIG (reference sequence). V was clipped by 0 bases and J by 2 bases; unmatched bases: 7. The CDR3 is made up of 17 amino acids. CDR3 residues: CAWSVRQGAVAGNTIYF. The CDR3 DNA reads TGTGCCTGGAGTGTTCGACAGGGGGCTGTAGCTGGAAACACCATATATTTT.

The rearrangement joins TRBV10-3 to TRBJ2-3, with D possibly being TRBD1 (7 bases). From germline, CDR1 is ENHRY and CDR2 SYGVKD. V lost 5 bases and J lost 6, with 18 bases in between. CDR3 length: 15 amino acids. The CDR3 nucleotides are TGTGCCATCAGTCAGGAGGGCAGGGGGGAGGATACGCAGTATTTT. Protein sequence: CAISQEGRGEDTQYF.

This clone was picked up a small number of times. The rearrangement uses TRBV23-1 and TRBJ1-4, with TRBD1 as a possible D gene (5 bases). TRBV23-1 is an ORF, and what it does is uncertain. The CDR3 sequence is 17 residues long. V lost 2 bases, J lost 8 bases, and 21 bases lay in between. CDR3 protein: CASSQIQTGVRGEKLFF. For the CDR3, the DNA is TGCGCCAGCAGTCAAATACAAACAGGTGTAAGAGGAGAAAAACTGTTTTTT.

The V call is TRBV7-2, the J call TRBJ1-4; tentative D call: TRBD1 (6 bases). V lost 5 bases to trimming and J lost 4 bases, with 17 bases between them. CDR3 length equals 16 residues. CDR1 and CDR2 (germline): SGHTA, FQGNSA. CDR3 sequence: CASSRLTTGSNEKLFF. The CDR3 nucleotides are TGTGCCAGCAGCCGCTTAACCACAGGGAGTAATGAAAAACTGTTTTTT.

This chain's CDR3 is CASSLRGLNTGELFF. The DNA of the CDR3 is TGCGCCAGCAGCTTGAGGGGCTTAAACACCGGGGAGCTGTTTTTT. This chain links TRBV5-1 with TRBJ2-2; D is possibly TRBD1 (5 bases). This CDR3 contains 15 residues. CDR1 and CDR2 from the germline V gene are SGHRS and YFSETQ. V gave up 1 base and J gave up 2 bases, with 9 bases separating them.

The chain uses TRBV7-3 and TRBJ1-1; D gene unclear. Trimming cost V 6 bases and J 7 bases, with 18 bases left between them. Germline V lookup: CDR1 SGHTA, CDR2 FQGTGA. This CDR3 contains 14 residues. CDR3 sequence: CASRLYTGVLEAFF. The CDR3 DNA reads TGTGCCAGCAGACTATACACCGGGGTACTTGAAGCTTTCTTT.

J is TRBJ2-5 and V is TRBV7-2; D is possibly TRBD1 (6 bases). The germline V gene has CDR1 SGHTA and CDR2 FQGNSA. This CDR3 is 14 amino acids long. Trimming shortened V by 4 bases and J by 5 bases, and 14 bases separated the two germline ends. As DNA, the CDR3 is TGTGCCAGCAGCTCAACCAGGGGTTCGGAGACCCAGTACTTC. The encoded protein is CASSSTRGSETQYF.

The sample holds a few counts of this clone. The chain is built from TRBV28 and TRBJ2-7, with D perhaps TRBD1 (7 bases). Germline V gene lookup returns CDR1 MDHEN and CDR2 SYDVKM. The ends were cut back, 1 base at V and 3 bases at J, with 13 bases in the middle. This CDR3 comprises 15 residues. CDR3 loop: CASSLFGRGDYEQYF. In nucleotides, the CDR3 is TGTGCCAGCAGTTTATTCGGCAGGGGGGACTACGAGCAGTACTTC.

The chain carries TRBV5-1 and TRBJ1-1; D unclear. Trimming left V 2 bases short and J 0 bases short, with 8 bases between. There are 14 residues in the CDR3. Germline CDR1 SGHRS, CDR2 YFSETQ. The CDR3 here is CASSFSVLNTEAFF. The CDR3, as DNA: TGCGCCAGCAGCTTTTCAGTTCTGAACACTGAAGCTTTCTTT.

The rearrangement joins TRBV2 to TRBJ2-6, with D possibly TRBD1 on 5 matching bases. V was clipped by 3 bases and J by 0 bases, with 6 bases between them. Per germline, CDR1 SNHLY and CDR2 FYNNEI. The CDR3 contains 15 residues. CDR3 sequence: CASSETASGANVLTF. DNA of the CDR3: TGTGCCAGCAGTGAGACAGCCTCTGGGGCCAACGTCCTGACTTTC.

The chain employs TRBV7-8 and TRBJ2-7; TRBD2 is a possible D gene (6 bases). This CDR3 comprises 14 residues. Trimming stripped 5 bases from V and 2 bases from J, with 13 bases between. Germline CDR1 reads SGHVS; CDR2 reads FQNEAQ. CDR3 DNA sequence: TGTGCCAGCAGCCGAGACGGGGGACCCTACGAGCAGTACTTC. Translation gives CASSRDGGPYEQYF.

The V gene is TRBV2, the J gene TRBJ2-3, with unresolved D. Trimming cost V 4 bases and J 7 bases, with 15 bases left between them. Germline CDR1 SNHLY, CDR2 FYNNEI. CDR3 size: 14 residues. As DNA, the CDR3 is TGTGCCAGCAGTGGACCTCCAACCGGCAATACGCAGTATTTT. Its protein is CASSGPPTGNTQYF.

The chain employs TRBV5-4 and TRBJ2-1; tentatively, D is TRBD1 or TRBD2 (6 bases each). Germline V gene data show CDR1 as SGHNT and CDR2 as YYREEE (reference sequence). The V and J ends lost 0 bases and 6 bases respectively, with 13 bases between them. This CDR3 comprises 15 residues. The CDR3 is CASSLGGAMANEQFF. The CDR3 DNA reads TGTGCCAGCAGCTTGGGGGGGGCCATGGCCAATGAGCAGTTCTTC.

This clone is a singleton in its sample. The chain recombines TRBV7-9 with TRBJ2-7; 7 bases match TRBD2. The CDR3 length is 12 residues. V lost 10 bases, J lost 1 base, and 4 bases stayed unmatched. Germline values: CDR1 SEHNR, CDR2 FQNEAQ (reference sequence). The CDR3 DNA reads TGTGCCATTAGCGGGCGATCCTACGAGCAGTACTTC. This translates into CAISGRSYEQYF.

CDR3: CASSLDWTLGAQYF. CDR3 nucleotide sequence: TGCGCCAGCAGCTTGGACTGGACCCTCGGAGCGCAGTATTTT. The chain uses TRBV5-1 and TRBJ2-3; D uncertain. The V end was cut by 0 bases, the J end by 10 bases, with 15 bases between. Germline loops: CDR1 SGHRS, CDR2 YFSETQ. The CDR3 is 14 amino acids.